This T cell receptor (beta chain) was captured in a study of T cell responses to AZD1222 COVID-19 vaccine (dated by TCRdb to the early 2020s). Describing the broader study: Because spike-specific TCR depth and breadth did not differ between the two schedules, AZD1222 recipients who got a second dose at roughly 4 weeks were pooled with those who got a second dose at roughly 12 weeks. TCR sequencing was performed for 230 to 250 trial participants, of whom some 200 were given two doses of AZD1222 and around 25 were given two doses of MenACWY control vaccine. Enrollment into the trials was organized by age into subgroups of 18-55, 56-69 and 70-plus years, and those subgroups contained roughly 150, 30 and 60 TCR-sequenced participants, respectively.

The trim is 3 bases for V and 3 bases for J, with a gap of 8 bases between the germline ends. The CDR3 covers 13 residues, taking in both the cysteine and the phenylalanine. Left in the record is the CDR3 DNA by itself, 39 bases read in frame from the first base. According to the germline V gene, CDR1 reads MNHNS and CDR2 reads SASEGT. About this clone itself: Its antigen is not yet known. Base qualities were left out, and no much larger clone turns up one base away.

The label giving this sample's time point can be read as: baseline before first vaccination. Samples from vaccinated people were obtained from the UK trials COV001 and COV002, which included a single-blind randomized controlled phase 2/3 trial of AZD1222 (ChAdOx1 nCoV-19) in healthy adults. For TCRbeta chain sequencing, PBMC samples were collected from trial participants at day 0 and at day 28 after the second dose. The CDR3 regions of human TCRbeta chains were analyzed by immunosequencing. The authors' pipeline ran thus. TCRs in the repertoires were compared against a reference library of SARS-CoV-2-specific TCRs that had been generated with the MIRA antigen-specificity platform. Breadth was defined as the fraction of unique TCRs that were SARS-CoV-2-associated. Depth was defined as the fraction of total T cells that were SARS-CoV-2-associated. Using the MIRA data, each spike-specific TCR was assigned both to the spike region to which the TCR was reactive and to a CD4 or CD8 class. Log10-transformed breadth and depth values were compared by one-way ANOVA with Sidak's multiple comparisons tests. The table was pulled from immuneACCESS by TCRdb, which kept in-frame rearrangements only. Such tables lose some clones; where checked, under half of the loss comes from unresolved V genes, and the rest has no known cause. The DNA gave D and trimming, while V, J and clone size come from that table. This sample lists 150,000 to 200,000 clones; approximately 93% were detected once. 0.7% to 0.9% of the sample comes from the top ten.

The investigation overall reported the following: Nearly half of unique spike-specific TCRs reportedly recognized epitopes outside regions mutated in the B.1.351 and B.1.1.7 variants. Because no samples from the day 14 peak response were available, repertoires could be characterized only after the peak T cell response. In the small 56-69-year group, the increase in depth fell short of significance, most likely because of low power. Participants were mostly white British and included more females than males, and it was suggested by the authors that clonal diversity may have been underestimated. After two AZD1222 doses, both the breadth and the depth of spike-specific TCRs were significantly higher than at day 0 and than in MenACWY recipients. Conclusions about previously exposed vaccinees were limited because only six AZD1222 recipients were SARS-CoV-2 seropositive at baseline. Vaccine-associated CD4 TCRs spanned the whole spike protein, with dominant responses in regions 160-218 and 743-854.

The rearrangement combines TRBV6-1 with TRBJ1-1, with no D gene named confidently. The source was peripheral blood, collected on day 0 of AZD1222 vaccination. The TCR originated in an adult in good health. DNA sequence: TGTGCCAGCAGTGATTCCCCAGACACTGAAGCTTTCTTT. This gives the protein CASSDSPDTEAFF.